These T cell receptor beta chains were read from a single sample in a study of blood T cell repertoires in COVID-19. Measured with immunoSEQ multiplex PCR; TCRdb has only the in-frame clones, and not every one. Counted here are 350,000 to 450,000 clones, 89% occurring once; the ten biggest clones make up less than 2%. The material sequenced was peripheral blood. These receptors all stem from a woman aged 40 to 50 with COVID-19, enrolled during active disease. CDR3s include the opening cysteine and the closing phenylalanine or tryptophan. Each record gives: D gene, clone size, V gene, J gene, CDR3 protein, CDR3 DNA. D genes are given only for firm matches. Only part of the rows carry a size: once, few, many, or a class if the clone is expanded.

D: -
size: -
V: TRBV2
J: TRBJ1-2
CDR3: CASRNTGLEGYTF
DNA: TGTGCCAGCAGAAACACGGGGTTGGAGGGCTACACCTTC

D: -
size: -
V: TRBV7-9
J: TRBJ1-1
CDR3: CASSFDSRNTEAFF
DNA: TGTGCCAGCAGCTTCGACAGTAGGAACACTGAAGCTTTCTTT

D: -
size: once
V: TRBV6-5
J: TRBJ2-3
CDR3: CATRGSTDTQYF
DNA: TGTGCCACACGAGGGTCGACAGATACGCAGTATTTT

D: TRBD1
size: -
V: TRBV9
J: TRBJ1-5
CDR3: CASSVGTGAANGLNQPQHF
DNA: TGTGCCAGCAGCGTAGGGACAGGGGCTGCTAATGGCCTCAATCAGCCCCAGCATTTT

D: TRBD2
size: -
V: TRBV7-2
J: TRBJ2-7
CDR3: CASSFTGTSGSSSYEQYF
DNA: TGTGCCAGCAGCTTCACCGGGACTAGCGGGAGCAGCTCCTACGAGCAGTACTTC

D: TRBD2
size: -
V: TRBV6-5
J: TRBJ2-7
CDR3: CASSPTSGSRGEQYF
DNA: TGTGCCAGCAGTCCGACTAGCGGGAGTCGAGGCGAGCAGTACTTC

D: TRBD1
size: few
V: TRBV15
J: TRBJ1-6
CDR3: CATSRHTGGGNSPLHF
DNA: TGTGCCACCAGCAGACACACAGGGGGAGGGAATTCACCCCTCCACTTT

D: -
size: once
V: TRBV6-2/TRBV6-3
J: TRBJ1-3
CDR3: CASSPNGGNTIYF
DNA: TGTGCCAGCAGCCCTAATGGCGGAAACACCATATATTTT

D: -
size: -
V: TRBV5-4
J: TRBJ2-1
CDR3: CASSLSSFENEQFF
DNA: TGTGCCAGCAGCTTGAGTAGTTTTGAGAATGAGCAGTTCTTC

D: -
size: -
V: TRBV11-2
J: TRBJ1-1
CDR3: CASIPSPGRTEAFF
DNA: TGTGCCAGCATTCCATCCCCGGGGAGGACTGAAGCTTTCTTT

D: TRBD2
size: -
V: TRBV10-1
J: TRBJ2-1
CDR3: CASSPRLAGFREQFF
DNA: TGCGCCAGCAGCCCCAGGCTAGCGGGGTTTAGGGAGCAGTTCTTC

D: -
size: -
V: TRBV28
J: TRBJ1-6
CDR3: CASSFTGGNSPLHF
DNA: TGTGCCAGCAGCTTCACGGGGGGCAATTCACCCCTCCACTTT

D: -
size: -
V: TRBV7-2
J: TRBJ1-5
CDR3: CASSLNRGNQPQHF
DNA: TGTGCCAGCAGCTTAAACAGGGGCAATCAGCCCCAGCATTTT

D: -
size: -
V: TRBV7-2
J: TRBJ1-5
CDR3: CASSLGGDQPQHF
DNA: TGTGCCAGCAGCTTGGGGGGTGATCAGCCCCAGCATTTT

D: -
size: -
V: TRBV5-6
J: TRBJ2-1
CDR3: CASSLVGRDEQFF
DNA: TGTGCCAGCAGCTTGGTGGGCAGGGATGAGCAGTTCTTC

D: -
size: -
V: TRBV10-3
J: TRBJ1-1
CDR3: CAITGGGGNTEAFF
DNA: TGTGCCATCACGGGGGGAGGGGGGAACACTGAAGCTTTCTTT

D: TRBD1
size: once
V: TRBV7-2
J: TRBJ1-1
CDR3: CASSSQGFPMNTEAFF
DNA: TGTGCCAGCAGCTCACAGGGGTTCCCCATGAACACTGAAGCTTTCTTT

D: -
size: once
V: TRBV20-1
J: TRBJ1-1
CDR3: CSARDGRDPLF
DNA: TGCAGTGCTAGAGATGGCAGGGATCCTCTCTTT

D: -
size: -
V: TRBV11-2
J: TRBJ1-1
CDR3: CASSSVTLMNTEAFF
DNA: TGTGCCAGCAGCTCTGTCACCCTAATGAACACTGAAGCTTTCTTT

D: TRBD1
size: few
V: TRBV7-3
J: TRBJ1-1
CDR3: CASREDRMNTEAFF
DNA: TGTGCCAGCAGAGAGGACAGGATGAACACTGAAGCTTTCTTT

D: TRBD1
size: -
V: TRBV29-1
J: TRBJ2-2
CDR3: CSVRTGLANTGELFF
DNA: TGCAGCGTGAGGACAGGTCTCGCGAACACCGGGGAGCTGTTTTTT

D: TRBD1
size: -
V: TRBV9
J: TRBJ2-7
CDR3: CASSVGARGLGEQYF
DNA: TGTGCCAGCAGCGTAGGGGCAAGGGGGCTAGGTGAGCAGTACTTC

D: -
size: -
V: TRBV15
J: TRBJ1-3
CDR3: CATSRPGFSGNTIYF
DNA: TGTGCCACCAGCAGACCAGGGTTCTCTGGAAACACCATATATTTT

D: TRBD1
size: -
V: TRBV2
J: TRBJ1-5
CDR3: CASSEPPRGVFQPQHF
DNA: TGTGCCAGCAGTGAACCCCCCAGGGGGGTATTTCAGCCCCAGCATTTT

D: TRBD1
size: -
V: TRBV28
J: TRBJ1-2
CDR3: CASSLGRQGYYGYTF
DNA: TGTGCCAGCAGTTTAGGAAGACAGGGGTACTATGGCTACACCTTC

D: TRBD2
size: -
V: TRBV7-2
J: TRBJ2-1
CDR3: CASSRLAGVEQFF
DNA: TGTGCCAGCAGCCGACTAGCGGGGGTCGAGCAGTTCTTC

D: -
size: -
V: TRBV9
J: TRBJ2-1
CDR3: CASSVAPTGQRYNEQFF
DNA: TGTGCCAGCAGCGTAGCGCCGACAGGACAAAGATACAATGAGCAGTTCTTC

D: -
size: -
V: TRBV9
J: TRBJ2-6
CDR3: CASSHRGAASGANVLTF
DNA: TGTGCCAGCAGCCACCGGGGGGCCGCCTCTGGGGCCAACGTCCTGACTTTC

D: TRBD1
size: -
V: TRBV27
J: TRBJ2-1
CDR3: CASSNRGYSWDEQFF
DNA: TGTGCCAGCAGCAACAGGGGCTACTCGTGGGATGAGCAGTTCTTC

D: -
size: -
V: TRBV6-5
J: TRBJ1-4
CDR3: CASGRAPVGEKLFF
DNA: TGTGCCAGCGGCAGGGCTCCGGTGGGTGAAAAACTGTTTTTT

D: TRBD1
size: -
V: TRBV9
J: TRBJ1-1
CDR3: CASSPRGTDEAFF
DNA: TGTGCCAGCAGCCCTCGGGGGACAGACGAAGCTTTCTTT

D: -
size: -
V: TRBV7-8
J: TRBJ1-4
CDR3: CASSLALQGAEKLFF
DNA: TGTGCCAGCAGCTTAGCGCTACAGGGAGCAGAAAAACTGTTTTTT

D: TRBD1
size: -
V: TRBV9
J: TRBJ1-5
CDR3: CASSVTGGGNQPQHF
DNA: TGTGCCAGCAGCGTAACAGGGGGCGGCAATCAGCCCCAGCATTTT